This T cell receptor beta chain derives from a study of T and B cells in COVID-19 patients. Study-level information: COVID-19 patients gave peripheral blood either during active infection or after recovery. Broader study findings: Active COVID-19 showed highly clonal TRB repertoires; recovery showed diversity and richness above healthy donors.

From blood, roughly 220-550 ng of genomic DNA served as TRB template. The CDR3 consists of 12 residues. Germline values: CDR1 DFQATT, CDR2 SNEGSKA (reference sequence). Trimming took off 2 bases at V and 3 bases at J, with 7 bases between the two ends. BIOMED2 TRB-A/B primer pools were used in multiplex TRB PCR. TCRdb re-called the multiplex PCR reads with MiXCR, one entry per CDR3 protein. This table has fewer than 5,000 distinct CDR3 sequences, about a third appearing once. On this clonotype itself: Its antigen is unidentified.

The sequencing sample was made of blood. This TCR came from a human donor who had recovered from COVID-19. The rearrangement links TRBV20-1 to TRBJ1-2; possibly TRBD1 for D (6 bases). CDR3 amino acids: CSARNRDYGYTF. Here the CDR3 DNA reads TGCAGTGCTAGAAACAGGGACTATGGCTACACCTTC.